A few counts support the clone carrying this TCR beta chain. Time point meaning: patch test 1, 2 weeks after DPC sensitization. Treatment denoted: therapeutic diphenylcyclopropenone sensitization with weekly scalp DPC. This specimen belongs to a study of human T cells and chemical hapten exposure. Each CDR3 protein is one row after TCRdb ran MiXCR on the RACE reads. The sample holds approximately 80,000 distinct CDR3 sequences, over 8.5% seen once. The CDR3 loop spans 14 amino acids. The germline CDR1 and CDR2 sequences are DFQATT and SNEGSKA (reference sequence). V was pared by 6 bases and J by 5 bases, with 17 bases between.

This TCR came from a woman aged 50 to 65 with alopecia areata. Some clones in this sample may be carry-over from other donors' samples. The source was whole blood, collected in connection with sensitization to the hapten diphenylcyclopropenone (DPC). This sequence joins TRBV20-1 and TRBJ2-1; D remains unclear. Here the CDR3 reads CSATRIGMDNEQFF. CDR3 sequence (DNA): TGCAGTGCCACGCGTATAGGGATGGACAATGAGCAGTTCTTC.